This T cell receptor (beta chain) was obtained from a study of T cells in Graves' hyperthyroidism and ophthalmopathy. The length of the CDR3 is 16 residues. Germline-derived CDR1 and CDR2 are SGHTA and FQGNSA. Trimming cost V 1 base and J 2 bases, with 12 bases left between them. Template material for amplifying TCR beta CDR3 regions consisted of RNA transcripts. First-round RT-PCR targeting the TCR CDR3 was performed with the HTBI primer set. One entry per CDR3 protein results from TCRdb running MiXCR on the multiplex PCR reads. The sample lists some 420,000 distinct CDR3 sequences, roughly 13% occurring once. Participants, patients aged 18 to 65, had newly diagnosed hyperthyroidism with a duration under 2 months.

The receptor's source is a young woman with Graves' hyperthyroidism. Material for sequencing was blood. The V and J genes are TRBV7-2 and TRBJ2-1; no clear D. The chain's CDR3 is CASSLVPDDTYNEQFF. DNA for the CDR3: TGTGCCAGCAGCTTAGTCCCAGACGACACCTACAATGAGCAGTTCTTC.